These T cell receptor beta chains were read from a single sample in a study of graft-versus-host responses after intestinal transplantation. Sequenced by immunoSEQ multiplex PCR; TCRdb stores in-frame clones only, minus some. The repertoire holds approximately 50,000 clones, with 85% to 90% as singletons. The starting material was PBMCs, obtained 26 days after transplant. These receptors were obtained from a human patient who received an intestinal transplant, so some T cells may come from the graft donor. Each CDR3 is given with its conserved first and last residue. Fields, in order: clone size, J gene, V gene, D gene, CDR3 protein, CDR3 DNA. The D gene is left open where the match is weak. A clone size is listed for some rows: how often the clone was seen (once, few, many), or a class if it is expanded.

- TRBJ2-1 TRBV7-2 - CASSLAGTGEQFF TGTGCCAGCAGCTTAGCCGGAACGGGTGAGCAGTTCTTC
- TRBJ1-3 TRBV29-1 TRBD1 CSVADRAGNTIYF TGCAGCGTTGCTGACAGGGCTGGAAACACCATATATTTT
- TRBJ1-3 TRBV4-3 - CASSQDGTPPGNTIYF TGCGCCAGCAGCCAAGATGGGACACCTCCTGGAAACACCATATATTTT
- TRBJ2-5 TRBV5-1 TRBD1 CASSLGLGSDRAIQETQYF TGCGCCAGCAGCTTGGGTTTAGGTTCGGACAGGGCGATACAAGAGACCCAGTACTTC
once TRBJ2-7 TRBV5-4 TRBD2 CASSLGGEGYEQYF TGTGCCAGCAGCTTGGGAGGGGAGGGCTACGAGCAGTACTTC
- TRBJ2-1 TRBV29-1 TRBD2 CSVAGLADNNEQFF TGCAGCGTGGCGGGACTAGCGGATAACAATGAGCAGTTCTTC
- TRBJ1-5 TRBV27 - CASASGGAGAPQHF TGTGCCAGCGCATCCGGGGGTGCGGGTGCCCCCCAGCATTTT
- TRBJ2-7 TRBV2 TRBD1 CASSVPRDRPHEQYF TGTGCCAGCAGTGTCCCAAGGGACAGGCCCCACGAGCAGTACTTC
once TRBJ2-1 TRBV27 TRBD2 CASSFLRGVGNEQFF TGTGCCAGCAGTTTTCTCCGGGGGGTAGGGAATGAGCAGTTCTTC
- TRBJ1-5 TRBV19 - CASSIRARDSNQPQHF TGTGCCAGTAGTATCAGGGCGCGGGATAGCAATCAGCCCCAGCATTTT
- TRBJ1-2 TRBV14 - CASSQVGRVGYTF TGTGCCAGCAGCCAAGTCGGTCGGGTCGGCTACACCTTC
- TRBJ2-7 TRBV30 TRBD1 CAWNPRTGAYEQYF TGTGCCTGGAACCCCCGGACAGGGGCCTACGAGCAGTACTTC
- TRBJ2-7 TRBV12-2 - CASRARATGSSYEQYF TGTGCAAGTCGCGCCCGGGCCACTGGGAGCTCCTACGAGCAGTACTTC
- TRBJ1-4 TRBV28 TRBD1 CASYPRQGGEKLFF TGTGCCAGCTACCCTAGGCAGGGGGGTGAAAAACTGTTTTTT
- TRBJ1-1 TRBV6-5 - CASSSTTGNTEAFF TGTGCCAGCAGTTCCACGACGGGGAACACTGAAGCTTTCTTT
- TRBJ1-1 TRBV15 TRBD1 CATSRAQGGTEAFF TGTGCCACCAGCAGAGCTCAGGGGGGCACTGAAGCTTTCTTT
- TRBJ1-5 TRBV7-6 - CASSLEAGDQPQHF TGTGCCAGCAGCTTAGAGGCGGGAGATCAGCCCCAGCATTTT
- TRBJ2-2 TRBV19 - CVTGLSYTGELFF TGTGTCACGGGACTCAGTTACACCGGGGAGCTGTTTTTT
- TRBJ1-3 TRBV30 TRBD1 CAWSVQGYSGNTIYF TGTGCCTGGAGTGTACAGGGGTACTCTGGAAACACCATATATTTT
few TRBJ2-1 TRBV19 - CASSKAGPTYNEQFF TGTGCCAGTAGTAAGGCGGGCCCGACTTACAATGAGCAGTTCTTC
- TRBJ2-3 TRBV27 TRBD1 CASASGGSTDTQYF TGTGCCAGCGCCTCAGGGGGAAGCACAGATACGCAGTATTTT
- TRBJ2-1 TRBV7-2 - CASINPGPTLPNEQFF TGTGCCAGCATCAACCCGGGTCCCACCTTACCCAATGAGCAGTTCTTC
- TRBJ2-7 TRBV7-9 - CASSLGSEYEQYF TGTGCCAGCAGCTTAGGCAGCGAGTACGAGCAGTACTTC
- TRBJ2-5 TRBV15 TRBD2 CATSRVGGSTWETQYF TGTGCCACCAGCAGAGTAGGCGGGAGTACGTGGGAGACCCAGTACTTC
- TRBJ2-3 TRBV6-1 - CASGRIAGTDTQYF TGTGCCAGCGGTCGAATAGCGGGCACAGATACGCAGTATTTT
- TRBJ1-2 TRBV30 - CAWSPTGTPNYGYTF TGTGCCTGGTCCCCGACAGGAACCCCTAACTATGGCTACACCTTC
- TRBJ1-4 TRBV27 TRBD1 CASSPRTGGEGVHEKLFF TGTGCCAGCAGTCCTAGGACAGGGGGCGAGGGGGTTCATGAAAAACTGTTTTTT